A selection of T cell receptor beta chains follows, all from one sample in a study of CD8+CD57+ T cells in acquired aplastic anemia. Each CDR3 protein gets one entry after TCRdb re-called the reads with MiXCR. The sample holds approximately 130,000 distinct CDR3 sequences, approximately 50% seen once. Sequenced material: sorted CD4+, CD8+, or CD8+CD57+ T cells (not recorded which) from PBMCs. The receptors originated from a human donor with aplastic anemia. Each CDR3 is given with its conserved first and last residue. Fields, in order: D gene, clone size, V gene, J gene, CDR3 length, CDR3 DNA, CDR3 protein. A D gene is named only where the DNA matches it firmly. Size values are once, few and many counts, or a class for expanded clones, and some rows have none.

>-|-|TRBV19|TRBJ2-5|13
TGTGCCAGTAGCTCCAGGGGCGGGGAGACCCAGTACTTC
CASSSRGGETQYF
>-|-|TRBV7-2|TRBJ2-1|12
TGTGCCAGCAGCCCTACGCATGGAGAGCAGTTCTTC
CASSPTHGEQFF
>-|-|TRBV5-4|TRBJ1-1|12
TGTGCCAGCAGCGGAAGGTCTAATGAAGCTTTCTTT
CASSGRSNEAFF
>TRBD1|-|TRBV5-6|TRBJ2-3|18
TGTGCCAGCATCGAAGAGGGCAGGGGGCTTACTAGCACAGATACGCAGTATTTT
CASIEEGRGLTSTDTQYF
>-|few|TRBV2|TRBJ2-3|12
TGTGCCAGCAGTGAACGGGACCCGGCGCAGTATTTT
CASSERDPAQYF
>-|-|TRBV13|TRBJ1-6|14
TGTGCCAGCAGCTTAGCAGGGAGTAAGTCACCCCTCCACTTT
CASSLAGSKSPLHF
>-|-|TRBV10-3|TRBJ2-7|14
TGTGCCATCAGTTCAGACTTCTTATCCTACGAGCAGTACTTC
CAISSDFLSYEQYF
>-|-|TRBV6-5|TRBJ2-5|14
TGTGCCAGCAGTTACTCGGCAGGGCTGGAGACCCAGTACTTC
CASSYSAGLETQYF
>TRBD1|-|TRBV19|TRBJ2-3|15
TGTGCCAGTAAGCAGGGGGCCCTCAGCACAGATACGCAGTATTTT
CASKQGALSTDTQYF
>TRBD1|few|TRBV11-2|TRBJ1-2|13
TGTGCCAGCAGCCTAGGGACAGGGGATGGCTACACCTTC
CASSLGTGDGYTF
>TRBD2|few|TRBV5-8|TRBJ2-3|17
TGTGCCAGCAGCTTGCTGGGACTAGCGGGAGCAGCGGATACGCAGTATTTT
CASSLLGLAGAADTQYF
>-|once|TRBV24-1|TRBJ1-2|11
TGTGCCACCGCAGGTGACTATGGCTACACCTTC
CATAGDYGYTF